These 20 T cell receptor beta chains were sequenced from one sample in a study of T-cell reconstitution after alpha-beta-depleted transplantation in children. Unique molecular identifiers were incorporated into the prepared TCRbeta library. Each CDR3 protein is one row after TCRdb ran MiXCR on the PCR reads. The sample has a few hundred thousand distinct CDR3 sequences, 25% to 30% seen once. Sequencing was performed on PBMCs, taken before TCRalphabeta/CD19-depleted stem cell transplant. These receptors were taken from a boy under two years old with Wiskott-Aldrich syndrome, due to receive a stem cell transplant.

This clonotype has only a few counts. This chain connects TRBV4-1 to TRBJ2-7; 8 bases map to TRBD2. V was pared by 4 bases and J by 0 bases, with 8 bases of the junction left unmatched. Germline V CDR1 and CDR2: MGHRA, YSYEKL. The CDR3 is 16 residues long. In DNA, the CDR3 is TGCGCCAGCAGCCCCCATAGCGGGATCCTCTCCTACGAGCAGTACTTC. This sequence encodes CASSPHSGILSYEQYF.

V and J are TRBV12-3 or TRBV12-4 and TRBJ2-7, with 10 bases identical to TRBD2. The CDR3 totals 15 residues. Trimming cost V 2 bases and J 2 bases; bases outside gene matches: 3. The CDR3 spells CASSLLAGAAYEQYF. CDR3 in DNA: TGTGCCAGCAGTTTACTAGCGGGAGCGGCCTACGAGCAGTACTTC.

In its sample, this clonotype was seen a few times. The chain couples TRBV24-1 to TRBJ2-1, with TRBD2 matching 13 bases. The V and J ends lost 4 bases and 10 bases, in that order; junction bases with no gene match: 6. Germline V gives CDR1 KGHDR, CDR2 SFDVKD. The CDR3 has 15 amino acids. The CDR3 DNA reads as TGTGCCACCAGTGACCCGGGGACTAGCGGGACAGAGCAGTTCTTC. Residues: CATSDPGTSGTEQFF.

The rearrangement joins TRBV15 to TRBJ1-2; D not resolved. There are 12 residues in the CDR3. With 2 bases removed from V and 8 bases from J, the gap between germline ends came to 9 bases. Per germline, CDR1 LNHNV and CDR2 YYDKDF (reference sequence). The CDR3 region is CATSRMLAGYTF. For the CDR3, the DNA is TGTGCCACCAGCAGAATGTTAGCGGGCTACACCTTC.

There are a few counts of this clonotype. The rearrangement links TRBV10-3 to TRBJ1-2; D is possibly TRBD1 (5 bases). Trimming stripped 4 bases from V and 8 bases from J, with 17 bases between. In germline, CDR1 is ENHRY, CDR2 SYGVKD. The CDR3 runs 14 residues. The CDR3 loop is CAISGNRSTYGYTF. The CDR3 region has the DNA TGTGCCATCAGTGGGAACAGGTCAACCTACGGCTACACCTTC.

V and J are TRBV27 and TRBJ2-5; 10 positions agree with TRBD2. J was trimmed by 4 bases and V by 0 bases; bases with no gene match: 8. Per the germline V gene, CDR1 is MNHEY and CDR2 is SMNVEV (reference sequence). The CDR3 is 17 residues long. The CDR3 DNA reads TGTGCCAGCAGTTTATCGAGGGTAGCGGGAGGATCAGAGACCCAGTACTTC. This sequence encodes CASSLSRVAGGSETQYF.

The V and J genes are TRBV20-1 and TRBJ2-3; perhaps TRBD2 as D (6 bases). The CDR3 consists of 15 residues. Trimming pared 8 bases from V and 0 bases from J, leaving 18 bases between. Germline values: CDR1 DFQATT, CDR2 SNEGSKA (reference sequence). Written as DNA, the CDR3 is TGCAGTAGTGCCTCAAGAGGGACTAGCACAGATACGCAGTATTTT. This gives the protein CSSASRGTSTDTQYF.

This rearrangement joins TRBV11-2 to TRBJ2-1; the D gene is possibly TRBD2 (5 bases). CDR3 length: 17 amino acids. V was shortened by 3 bases and J by 5 bases, with 20 bases between the two germline ends. Per germline, CDR1 SGHAT and CDR2 FQNNGV. The DNA of the CDR3 is TGTGCCAGCAGCTTGGGGATTAATCGGGGAAGTGACAATGAGCAGTTCTTC. This translates into CASSLGINRGSDNEQFF.

The chain recombines TRBV6-1 with TRBJ1-2; 8 bases agree with TRBD1. Germline values: CDR1 MNHNS, CDR2 SASEGT. Unmatched junction bases numbered 8, after V lost 6 bases and J lost 5 bases. The CDR3 totals 14 residues. For the CDR3, the DNA is TGTGCCAGCAGCCCCACCGGGACAGGATATGGCTACACCTTC. Its translation is CASSPTGTGYGYTF.

The rearrangement joins TRBV10-1 to TRBJ2-3; D perhaps matches TRBD2 (5 bases). The V gene's germline CDR1 is WNHNN and CDR2 SYGVQD (reference sequence). With 3 bases removed from V and 10 bases from J, the gap between germline ends came to 11 bases. This CDR3 contains 12 residues. CDR3 residues: CASSESGRSQYF. CDR3 DNA: TGCGCCAGCAGTGAAAGCGGTAGATCGCAGTATTTT.

This sequence joins TRBV19 and TRBJ1-5, with a possible D match to TRBD1 (5 bases). Germline assignment: CDR1 LNHDA and CDR2 SQIVND (reference sequence). The CDR3 covers 14 residues. Trimming shortened V by 5 bases and J by 3 bases, and 11 bases separated the two germline ends. The CDR3, as DNA: TGTGCCAGTAGTCCCCAGGGATACAATCAGCCCCAGCATTTT. It yields the protein CASSPQGYNQPQHF.

To note about this clonotype: At one of its ends the junction is not consistent with the germline gene, which may arise from a read error. The chain carries TRBV28 and TRBJ2-6, with no clear D. Germline assignment: CDR1 MDHEN and CDR2 SYDVKM. There are 14 residues in the CDR3. The CDR3 loop reads CASSGLSGTNVLTF. CDR3 in DNA: TGTGCCAGCAGTGGGCTTTCTGGGACCAACGTCCTGACTTTC.

This clonotype was observed at least ten times. One end of the junction varies from germline; a read error may be responsible. DNA for the CDR3: TGTGCCAGCAGGGGAAGCACAGATACGCAGTATTTT. Translation gives CASRGSTDTQYF. The chain joins TRBV5-1 to TRBJ2-3; TRBD1 is a possible D gene (6 bases). Germline CDR1 and CDR2: SGHRS and YFSETQ. The CDR3 has 12 residues.

This chain uses TRBV28 with TRBJ1-5; D not resolved. Trimming shortened V by 7 bases and J by 0 bases, and 10 bases separated the two germline ends. Germline loops: CDR1 MDHEN, CDR2 SYDVKM. The CDR3 is 14 residues long. The CDR3 loop is CASTIGISNQPQHF. CDR3 nucleotide sequence: TGTGCCAGCACCATTGGGATTAGCAATCAGCCCCAGCATTTT.

The chain has TRBV24-1 and TRBJ2-1, with D unclear. Germline values: CDR1 KGHDR, CDR2 SFDVKD. CDR3 length: 11 amino acids. V was trimmed by 1 base and J by 8 bases, leaving 2 bases between them. CDR3 sequence: CATSDFHEQFF. CDR3 coding DNA: TGTGCCACCAGTGATTTCCATGAGCAGTTCTTC.

This clonotype has a handful of counts. CDR3 bases: TGTGCCGGCGGGACTAGCGGGAGAGTTGGTTTGGATACGCAGTATTTT. Amino acid sequence: CAGGTSGRVGLDTQYF. The chain recombines TRBV6-1 with TRBJ2-3; TRBD2 matches at 14 bases. Germline loops: CDR1 MNHNS, CDR2 SASEGT. The ends lost 11 bases at V and 6 bases at J; junction bases unmatched: 13. The CDR3 sequence is 16 residues long.

This clonotype occurred a few times. The chain has TRBV12-3 or TRBV12-4 and TRBJ2-7; possibly TRBD1 for D (6 bases). Between the trimmed V and J ends, which lost 7 bases and 3 bases, there was a span of 13 bases. CDR3 size: 13 residues. CDR3 nucleotide sequence: TGTGCCAGCACCGGGACATTCGGCTACGAGCAGTACTTC. As protein: CASTGTFGYEQYF.

This sequence joins TRBV4-1 and TRBJ2-1; TRBD1 aligns across 7 bases. The V and J ends lost 0 bases and 2 bases, in that order; junction bases with no gene match: 10. CDR1 and CDR2 (germline): MGHRA, YSYEKL. The CDR3 runs to 18 residues. The CDR3 nucleotides are TGCGCCAGCAGCCAAGATCACGCCGGACAGGTTGCCTACAATGAGCAGTTCTTC. Protein product: CASSQDHAGQVAYNEQFF.

A few counts support this clonotype. V and J are TRBV18 and TRBJ2-5; D remains ambiguous. The CDR3 is 13 amino acids. The germline V and J ends were trimmed by 1 base and 7 bases, with 10 bases remaining between them. Per germline, CDR1 KGHSH and CDR2 LQKENI. The chain's CDR3 is CASSPLVGGTQYF. The CDR3 nucleotides read TGTGCCAGCTCACCACTGGTGGGCGGGACCCAGTACTTC.

This sequence joins TRBV29-1 and TRBJ2-1, with D maybe TRBD2 (6 bases). Trimming pared 2 bases from V and 7 bases from J, leaving 15 bases between. Germline CDR1 SQVTM, CDR2 ANQGSEA. This CDR3 spans 14 amino acids. The CDR3 sequence is CSVERGSGGNEQFF. The CDR3, as DNA: TGCAGCGTTGAACGGGGGTCCGGGGGAAATGAGCAGTTCTTC.